This is a list of T cell receptor beta chains from one sample in a study of T cell repertoires in cytomegalovirus infection. TCRdb passed the reads through MiXCR, listing each CDR3 protein once. The sample records approximately 190,000 distinct CDR3 sequences, roughly 30% being singletons. Input material: PBMCs. Receptor source: a human donor in good health (CMV status not recorded). Some clones in this sample may be carry-over from other donors' samples. CDR3s include the opening cysteine and the closing phenylalanine or tryptophan. A D gene is named only where the DNA matches it firmly. Clone size is shown for a subset of rows, as once, few, many or a class of expanded clone.

TRBJ1-2,many,12,NA,TRBV7-2,CASSVASYGYTF,TGTGCCAGCAGCGTCGCATCCTATGGCTACACCTTC
TRBJ2-5,few,13,NA,TRBV5-3,CASRVTGQETQYF,TGTGCCAGCAGGGTGACGGGACAAGAGACCCAGTACTTC
TRBJ1-3,NA,16,NA,TRBV6-5,CASSSLLGSSGNTIYF,TGTGCCAGCAGTTCCCTCTTGGGGAGCTCTGGAAACACCATATATTTT
TRBJ2-5,NA,9,NA,TRBV29-1,CSVLDSKYF,TGCAGCGTCCTGGACAGCAAGTACTTC
TRBJ1-1,NA,17,TRBD1,TRBV5-1,CASSPWTGGVMDTEAFF,TGCGCCAGCAGCCCGTGGACAGGGGGCGTGATGGACACTGAAGCTTTCTTT
TRBJ1-1,NA,13,NA,TRBV14,CASSQEQDTEAFF,TGTGCCAGCAGCCAAGAGCAGGACACTGAAGCTTTCTTT
TRBJ2-3,NA,15,NA,TRBV6-2/TRBV6-3,CASSVTSKRTDTQYF,TGTGCCAGCAGTGTCACTAGCAAGAGGACAGATACGCAGTATTTT
TRBJ1-2,few,14,NA,TRBV3-1,CASSQDPRGDGYTF,TGTGCCAGCAGCCAAGACCCCAGGGGTGATGGCTACACCTTC
TRBJ2-1,once,12,TRBD2,TRBV20-1,CSARLAGTRQFF,TGCAGTGCTAGACTAGCGGGGACCCGGCAGTTCTTC
TRBJ1-1,NA,11,NA,TRBV2,CASMLNTEAFF,TGTGCCAGCATGCTGAACACTGAAGCTTTCTTT
TRBJ2-7,NA,11,NA,TRBV6-1,CASRFVNEQYF,TGTGCCAGCAGGTTCGTGAACGAGCAGTACTTC
TRBJ2-1,many,13,NA,TRBV11-3,CASSFNIYNEQFF,TGTGCCAGCAGCTTTAACATTTACAATGAGCAGTTCTTC
TRBJ1-1,few,13,NA,TRBV14,CASSQARATEAFF,TGTGCCAGCAGCCAAGCGCGGGCCACTGAAGCTTTCTTT
TRBJ2-1,few,15,TRBD1,TRBV11-3,CASSLDQGASNEQFF,TGTGCCAGCAGCTTAGACCAGGGGGCATCCAATGAGCAGTTCTTC
TRBJ2-3,NA,15,TRBD2,TRBV29-1,CSVVLAGLRTDTQYF,TGCAGCGTTGTGCTAGCGGGGCTCCGCACAGATACGCAGTATTTT
TRBJ1-1,few,15,NA,TRBV6-5,CASRQGRWTNTEAFF,TGTGCCAGCAGACAGGGAAGGTGGACCAACACTGAAGCTTTCTTT
TRBJ2-7,few,13,NA,TRBV10-1,CASMGSNSYEQYF,TGCGCCAGCATGGGTTCGAACTCCTACGAGCAGTACTTC
TRBJ2-5,NA,13,NA,TRBV29-1,CSVVPRSQETQYF,TGCAGCGTTGTACCCAGGAGTCAAGAGACCCAGTACTTC
TRBJ2-5,NA,15,TRBD2,TRBV19,CASTATPGGQETQYF,TGTGCCAGTACCGCAACGCCGGGGGGACAAGAGACCCAGTACTTC
TRBJ1-2,many,14,NA,TRBV12-3/TRBV12-4,CASSPTLRTRGYTF,TGTGCCAGCAGTCCCACCCTCAGAACTCGGGGCTACACCTTC
TRBJ2-1,medium-sized,12,NA,TRBV7-8,CASSLTDNEQFF,TGTGCCAGCAGCCTAACTGATAATGAGCAGTTCTTC
TRBJ1-1,few,14,NA,TRBV11-2,CASSFVGGGTEAFF,TGTGCCAGCAGCTTTGTGGGGGGAGGTACTGAAGCTTTCTTT
TRBJ2-5,NA,14,NA,TRBV7-4,CASSVTGIQETQYF,TGTGCCAGCAGCGTAACCGGGATTCAAGAGACCCAGTACTTC
TRBJ2-5,few,16,TRBD2,TRBV11-2,CASSLERTSGEETQYF,TGTGCCAGCAGCCTCGAGCGGACTAGCGGGGAAGAGACCCAGTACTTC
TRBJ1-2,few,15,NA,TRBV7-2,CASSLVMPTNYGYTF,TGTGCCAGCAGCTTAGTTATGCCAACTAACTATGGCTACACCTTC
TRBJ1-1,NA,14,NA,TRBV20-1,CSASSTPRGTEAFF,TGCAGTGCTAGTTCCACCCCGCGGGGCACTGAAGCTTTCTTT
TRBJ2-7,few,14,TRBD1,TRBV29-1,CSVEGTGANGEQYF,TGCAGCGTTGAGGGCACAGGGGCTAACGGCGAGCAGTACTTC
TRBJ2-1,NA,14,TRBD1,TRBV6-2/TRBV6-3,CASSSIRGNNEQFF,TGTGCCAGCAGTTCGATCAGGGGGAACAATGAGCAGTTCTTC
TRBJ2-2,few,13,NA,TRBV29-1,CSVESEATGELFF,TGCAGCGTTGAAAGCGAGGCCACCGGGGAGCTGTTTTTT
TRBJ2-3,few,15,TRBD2,TRBV6-1,CASRRAGGLTDTQYF,TGTGCCAGCAGACGAGCGGGGGGGCTCACGGATACGCAGTATTTT
TRBJ1-1,NA,13,NA,TRBV18,CASSVAGHTEAFF,TGTGCCAGCTCGGTCGCAGGTCACACTGAAGCTTTCTTT
TRBJ2-1,few,14,TRBD1,TRBV2,CASRKGQGEGEQFF,TGTGCCAGCAGAAAGGGACAGGGTGAAGGTGAGCAGTTCTTC
TRBJ1-1,many,16,NA,TRBV7-2,CASSLIRGAGNTEAFF,TGTGCCAGCAGCTTAATCAGGGGCGCAGGGAACACTGAAGCTTTCTTT
TRBJ1-5,many,15,NA,TRBV7-3,CASSLDGYSNQPQHF,TGTGCCAGCAGTCTTGACGGCTATAGCAATCAGCCCCAGCATTTT
TRBJ2-3,NA,11,NA,TRBV10-3,CAIRREDTQYF,TGTGCCATCAGGAGGGAGGATACGCAGTATTTT
TRBJ2-5,few,13,NA,TRBV11-1,CASSFGAQETQYF,TGTGCCAGCAGCTTTGGGGCACAAGAGACCCAGTACTTC
TRBJ2-1,NA,15,NA,TRBV13,CASSLKKGSYNEQFF,TGTGCCAGCAGCTTAAAAAAGGGGTCCTACAATGAGCAGTTCTTC